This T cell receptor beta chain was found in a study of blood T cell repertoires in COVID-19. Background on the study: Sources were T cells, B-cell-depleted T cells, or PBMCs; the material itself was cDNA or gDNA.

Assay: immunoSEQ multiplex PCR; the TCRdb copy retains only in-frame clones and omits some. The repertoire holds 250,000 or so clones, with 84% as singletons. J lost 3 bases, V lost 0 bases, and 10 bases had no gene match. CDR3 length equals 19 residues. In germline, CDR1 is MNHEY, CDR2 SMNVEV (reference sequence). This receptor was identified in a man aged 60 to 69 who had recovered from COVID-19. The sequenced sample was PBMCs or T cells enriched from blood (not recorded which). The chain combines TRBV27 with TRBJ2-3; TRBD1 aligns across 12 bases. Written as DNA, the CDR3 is TGTGCCAGCAGTTTATCGAGCCCCGGGGGACAGGGGGCAACAGATACGCAGTATTTT. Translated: CASSLSSPGGQGATDTQYF.